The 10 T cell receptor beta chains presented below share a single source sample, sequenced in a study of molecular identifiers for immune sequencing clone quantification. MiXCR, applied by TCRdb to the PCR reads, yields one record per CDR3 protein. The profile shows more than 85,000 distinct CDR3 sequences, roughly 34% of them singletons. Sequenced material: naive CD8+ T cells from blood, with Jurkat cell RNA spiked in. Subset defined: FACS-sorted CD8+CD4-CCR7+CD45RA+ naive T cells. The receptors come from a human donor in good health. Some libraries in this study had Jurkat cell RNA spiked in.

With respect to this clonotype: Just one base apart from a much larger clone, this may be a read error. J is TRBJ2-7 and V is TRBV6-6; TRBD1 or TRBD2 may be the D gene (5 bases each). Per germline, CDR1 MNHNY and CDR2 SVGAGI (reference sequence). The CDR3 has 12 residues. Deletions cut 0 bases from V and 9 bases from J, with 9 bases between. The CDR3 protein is CASSYSGVGQYF. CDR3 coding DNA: TGTGCCAGCAGTTACTCGGGGGTCGGGCAGTACTTC.

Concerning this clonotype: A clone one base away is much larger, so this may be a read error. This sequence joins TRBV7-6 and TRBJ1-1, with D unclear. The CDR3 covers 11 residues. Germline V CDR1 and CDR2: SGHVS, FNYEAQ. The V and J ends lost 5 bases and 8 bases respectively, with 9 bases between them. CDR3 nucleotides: TGTGCCAGCAGCAACGGAGTGGAAGCTTTCTTT. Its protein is CASSNGVEAFF.

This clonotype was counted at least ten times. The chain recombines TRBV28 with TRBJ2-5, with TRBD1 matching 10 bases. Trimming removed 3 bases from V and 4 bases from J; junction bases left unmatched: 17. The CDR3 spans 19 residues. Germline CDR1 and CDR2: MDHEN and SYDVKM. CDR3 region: CASSFPYPGTGEVRETQYF. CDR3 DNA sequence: TGTGCCAGCAGTTTCCCCTACCCCGGGACAGGGGAGGTCCGAGAGACCCAGTACTTC. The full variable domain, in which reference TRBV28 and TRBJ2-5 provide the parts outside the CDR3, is DVKVTQSSRYLVKRTGEKVFLECVQDMDHENMFWYRQDPGLGLRLIYFSYDVKMKEKGDIPEGYSVSREKKERFSLILESASTNQTSMYLCASSFPYPGTGEVRETQYFGPGTRLLVL.

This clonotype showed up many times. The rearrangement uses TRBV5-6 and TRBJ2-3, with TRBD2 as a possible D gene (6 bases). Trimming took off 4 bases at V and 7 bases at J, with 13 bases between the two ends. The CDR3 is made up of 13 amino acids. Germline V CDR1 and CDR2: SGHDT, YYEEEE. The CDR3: CASSLGTGNTQYF. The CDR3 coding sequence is TGTGCCAGCAGCCTTGGGACTGGCAATACGCAGTATTTT.

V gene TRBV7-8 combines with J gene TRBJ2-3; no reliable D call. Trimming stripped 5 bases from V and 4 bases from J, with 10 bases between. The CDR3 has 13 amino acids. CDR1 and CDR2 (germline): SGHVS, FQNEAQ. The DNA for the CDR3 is TGTGCCAGCAGCAAAAGCCGGCCAGATACGCAGTATTTT. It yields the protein CASSKSRPDTQYF.

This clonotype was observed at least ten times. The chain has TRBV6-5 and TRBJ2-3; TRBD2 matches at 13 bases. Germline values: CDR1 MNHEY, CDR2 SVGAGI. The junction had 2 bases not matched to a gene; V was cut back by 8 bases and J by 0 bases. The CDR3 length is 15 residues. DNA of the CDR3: TGTGCCAGCTGGGGACTAGCGGGAAGCACAGATACGCAGTATTTT. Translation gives CASWGLAGSTDTQYF.

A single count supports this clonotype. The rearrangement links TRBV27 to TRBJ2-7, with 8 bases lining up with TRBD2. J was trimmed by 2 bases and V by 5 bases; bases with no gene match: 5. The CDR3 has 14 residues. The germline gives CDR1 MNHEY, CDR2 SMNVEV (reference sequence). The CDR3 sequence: CASSRSGSPYEQYF. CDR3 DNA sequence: TGTGCCAGCAGTAGAAGCGGGAGCCCCTACGAGCAGTACTTC.

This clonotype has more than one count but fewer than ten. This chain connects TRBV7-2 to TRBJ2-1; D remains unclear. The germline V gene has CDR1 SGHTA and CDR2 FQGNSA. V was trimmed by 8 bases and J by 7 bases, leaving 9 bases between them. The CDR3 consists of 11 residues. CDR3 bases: TGTGCCAGCGGCCCCCCGAATGAGCAGTTCTTC. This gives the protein CASGPPNEQFF. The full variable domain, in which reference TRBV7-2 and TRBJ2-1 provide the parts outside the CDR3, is GAGVSQSPSNKVTEKGKDVELRCDPISGHTALYWYRQSLGQGLEFLIYFQGNSAPDKSGLPSDRFSAERTGGSVSTLTIQRTQQEDSAVYLCASGPPNEQFFGPGTRLTVL.

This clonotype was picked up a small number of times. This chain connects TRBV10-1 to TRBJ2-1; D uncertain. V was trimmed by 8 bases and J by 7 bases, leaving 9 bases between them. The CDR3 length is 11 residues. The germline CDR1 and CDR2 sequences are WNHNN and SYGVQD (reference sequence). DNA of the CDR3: TGCGCCAGCGGACCACTGAATGAGCAGTTCTTC. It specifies CASGPLNEQFF.

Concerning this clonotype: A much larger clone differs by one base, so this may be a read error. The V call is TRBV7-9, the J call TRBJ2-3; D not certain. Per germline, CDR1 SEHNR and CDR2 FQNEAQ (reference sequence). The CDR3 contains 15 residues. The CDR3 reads CAGSLVPETTDTQYF. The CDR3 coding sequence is TGTGCCGGCAGCTTAGTGCCGGAGACCACAGATACGCAGTATTTT.